This T cell receptor beta chain was obtained from a study of T cell repertoires in cytomegalovirus infection. Study context: CMV epitopes that were recently identified and HLA-C-restricted were used alongside well-studied HLA-B-restricted ones.

This CDR3 contains 15 residues. Looked up from germline, CDR1 is MNHNY and CDR2 is SVGAGI (reference sequence). V lost 7 bases, J lost 5 bases, and 18 bases lay in between. This clonotype was seen repeatedly, ten times or more. Its antigen remains unknown. TCRdb analysed the reads with MiXCR anew, one entry per CDR3 protein. This sample carries some 800,000 distinct CDR3 sequences, 30% to 35% of them seen once, and the ten largest clones take roughly an eighth. Material: cultured CD8+ T cells from PBMCs, obtained from culture after CMV antigen stimulation. The sequence derives from a human donor in good health (CMV status not recorded). Some clones in this sample may be carry-over from other donors' samples. The rearrangement joins TRBV6-6 to TRBJ2-1; tentative D call: TRBD2 (6 bases). The CDR3 DNA follows: TGTGCCAGCACTCGGGCGGGACTGAAAAACAATGAGCAGTTCTTC. It yields the protein CASTRAGLKNNEQFF.